This passage covers 12 T cell receptor beta chains from one sample sequenced in a study of cytomegalovirus exposure and HLA in healthy donors. PCR was performed using 60 Vbeta and 13 Jbeta primers. Libraries were prepared by immunoSEQ multiplex PCR; TCRdb keeps only in-frame clonotypes and omits some of them. The repertoire shows around 130,000 clones; the top ten hold 1.5% to 1.8%. Sample: PBMCs. These receptors originate from a woman between 40 and 50 years old in good health and CMV-seronegative.

V is TRBV9 and J is TRBJ1-1; no clear D gene. CDR3 size: 12 residues. V lost 1 base to trimming and J lost 8 bases, with 9 bases between them. CDR1 and CDR2 (germline): SGDLS, YYNGEE. CDR3 protein: CASSVLTEEAFF. The CDR3 nucleotides are TGTGCCAGCAGCGTATTAACAGAGGAAGCTTTCTTT.

The V call is TRBV4-1, the J call TRBJ2-1; 16 bases are shared with TRBD2. The CDR3 contains 16 residues. CDR1 and CDR2 from the germline V gene are MGHRA and YSYEKL. The V gene end was trimmed by 4 bases and the J gene end by 8 bases; junction bases not matched to a gene: 5. The CDR3 protein is CASSPGTSGGAYEQFF. The CDR3, as DNA: TGCGCCAGCAGCCCAGGGACTAGCGGGGGGGCGTATGAGCAGTTCTTC.

The V call is TRBV15, the J call TRBJ1-2; no firm D call. In germline, CDR1 is LNHNV, CDR2 YYDKDF (reference sequence). The CDR3 is made up of 13 amino acids. V lost 5 bases to trimming and J lost 7 bases, with 14 bases between them. This CDR3 reads CATSGDSSSGYTF. CDR3 DNA: TGTGCCACCAGCGGCGACTCATCCTCTGGCTACACCTTC.

The chain combines TRBV2 with TRBJ2-3, with D unresolved. Germline V CDR1 and CDR2: SNHLY, FYNNEI. The CDR3 length is 16 residues. Trimming left V 4 bases short and J 0 bases short, with 14 bases between. CDR3 sequence reads: CASSVVASPSTDTQYF. The CDR3 coding sequence is TGTGCCAGCAGTGTAGTCGCCTCCCCTAGCACAGATACGCAGTATTTT.

The chain uses TRBV19 and TRBJ1-4; no definite D call. Germline CDR1 LNHDA, CDR2 SQIVND (reference sequence). CDR3 length: 13 amino acids. V dropped 3 bases and J dropped 5 bases, with 7 bases sitting between them. CDR3 residues: CASSIRGNEKLFF. CDR3 DNA sequence: TGTGCCAGTAGTATTCGGGGAAATGAAAAACTGTTTTTT.

V and J are TRBV7-2 and TRBJ2-3; 7 positions match TRBD2. Germline V CDR1 and CDR2: SGHTA, FQGNSA. The CDR3 covers 14 residues. V lost 3 bases, J lost 1 base, and 1 base stayed unmatched. This chain's CDR3 is CASSFSGGTDTQYF. In DNA, the CDR3 is TGTGCCAGCAGCTTCAGCGGGGGCACAGATACGCAGTATTTT. Using reference TRBV7-2 and TRBJ2-3 for the parts outside the CDR3, the full variable domain is GAGVSQSPSNKVTEKGKDVELRCDPISGHTALYWYRQSLGQGLEFLIYFQGNSAPDKSGLPSDRFSAERTGGSVSTLTIQRTQQEDSAVYLCASSFSGGTDTQYFGPGTRLTVL.

Worth noting for this clone: Within the sample, other DNA sequences also encode this same CDR3. This chain uses TRBV12-5 with TRBJ1-5, with D unresolved. The CDR3 loop spans 12 amino acids. CDR1 is LGHNT and CDR2 is FRNRAP in the germline V gene. V shed 3 bases and J shed 7 bases, with 7 bases lying between them. The CDR3 reads CASGLEEQPQHF. The CDR3 bases are TGTGCTAGTGGTTTAGAGGAACAGCCCCAGCATTTT.

The chain carries TRBV7-9 and TRBJ2-7; D is perhaps TRBD2 (6 bases). V gave up 3 bases and J gave up 2 bases, with 8 bases separating them. The CDR3 sequence is 13 residues long. The V gene's germline CDR1 is SEHNR and CDR2 FQNEAQ (reference sequence). The CDR3 loop reads CASSFGGTYEQYF. The CDR3 DNA follows: TGTGCCAGCAGCTTTGGCGGGACCTACGAGCAGTACTTC.

This chain uses TRBV15 with TRBJ1-1; D might be TRBD1 (5 bases). The CDR3 sequence is 18 residues long. Germline V gene sequence: CDR1 LNHNV, CDR2 YYDKDF (reference sequence). The V gene lost 4 bases and the J gene lost 1 base, with 22 bases spanning the gap. Here the CDR3 reads CATSTGQGGMGWNTEAFF. In DNA form, the CDR3 reads TGTGCCACCAGCACCGGGCAGGGTGGTATGGGCTGGAACACTGAAGCTTTCTTT.

The chain joins TRBV6-5 to TRBJ2-2; D remains unclear. Germline V lookup: CDR1 MNHEY, CDR2 SVGAGI. The CDR3 is made up of 16 amino acids. V lost 2 bases, J lost 6 bases, and 16 bases lay in between. In nucleotides, the CDR3 is TGTGCCAGCAGTTACAATCGGGTTTCACGGGCCGGGGAGCTGTTTTTT. Its protein is CASSYNRVSRAGELFF.

The chain links TRBV7-9 to TRBJ2-7; D perhaps matches TRBD1 (5 bases). The ends were cut back, 2 bases at V and 7 bases at J, with 18 bases in the middle. Germline loops: CDR1 SEHNR, CDR2 FQNEAQ (reference sequence). CDR3 length: 15 residues. CDR3 DNA sequence: TGTGCCAGCAGCTTAAGGACAAGGGCGGAAGGTGAGCAGTACTTC. Translated, it gives CASSLRTRAEGEQYF.

The V call is TRBV28, the J call TRBJ1-2, with 7 bases aligning to TRBD1. V trimming: 2 bases; J trimming: 2 bases; junction bases outside the gene matches: 5. The CDR3 length is 15 residues. CDR1 is MDHEN and CDR2 is SYDVKM in the germline V gene. The chain's CDR3 is CASSLGDSRNYGYTF. Written as DNA, the CDR3 is TGTGCCAGCAGTTTAGGGGACAGTAGGAACTATGGCTACACCTTC.